Listed here is a single T cell receptor (beta chain). Trimming left V 3 bases short and J 2 bases short, with 8 bases between. CDR1 SGHTA and CDR2 FQGNSA come from the germline V gene. The CDR3 spans 13 residues. These data belong to a study of T cells in tuberculosis. Only in-frame clones appear in the TCRdb table, and some are missing; sequencing was by immunoSEQ multiplex PCR. Here the sample spans 45,000 or so clones, approximately 95% being singletons. The sequence was obtained from a donor aged 5-35 years with latent tuberculosis or without tuberculosis infection. Specimen: PBMCs. The V call is TRBV7-2, the J call TRBJ2-7; D gene unclear. In DNA form, the CDR3 reads TGTGCCAGCAGCTTTAACCCAGCCTACGAGCAGTACTTC. Encoded protein: CASSFNPAYEQYF.